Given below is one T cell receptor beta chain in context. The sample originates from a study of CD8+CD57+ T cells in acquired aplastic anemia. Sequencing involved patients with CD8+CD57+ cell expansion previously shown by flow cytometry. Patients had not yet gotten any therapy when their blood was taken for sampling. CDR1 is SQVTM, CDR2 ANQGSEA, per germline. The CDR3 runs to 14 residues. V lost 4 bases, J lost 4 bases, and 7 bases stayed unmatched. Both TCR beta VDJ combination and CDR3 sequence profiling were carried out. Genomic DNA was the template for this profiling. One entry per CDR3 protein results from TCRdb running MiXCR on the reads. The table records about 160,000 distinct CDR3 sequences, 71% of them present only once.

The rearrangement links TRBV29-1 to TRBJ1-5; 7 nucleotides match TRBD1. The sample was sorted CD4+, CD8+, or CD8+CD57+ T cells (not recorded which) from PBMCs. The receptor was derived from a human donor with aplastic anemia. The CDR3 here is CSVVTGLVNQPQHF. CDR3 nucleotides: TGCAGCGTTGTGACAGGGCTGGTGAATCAGCCCCAGCATTTT.